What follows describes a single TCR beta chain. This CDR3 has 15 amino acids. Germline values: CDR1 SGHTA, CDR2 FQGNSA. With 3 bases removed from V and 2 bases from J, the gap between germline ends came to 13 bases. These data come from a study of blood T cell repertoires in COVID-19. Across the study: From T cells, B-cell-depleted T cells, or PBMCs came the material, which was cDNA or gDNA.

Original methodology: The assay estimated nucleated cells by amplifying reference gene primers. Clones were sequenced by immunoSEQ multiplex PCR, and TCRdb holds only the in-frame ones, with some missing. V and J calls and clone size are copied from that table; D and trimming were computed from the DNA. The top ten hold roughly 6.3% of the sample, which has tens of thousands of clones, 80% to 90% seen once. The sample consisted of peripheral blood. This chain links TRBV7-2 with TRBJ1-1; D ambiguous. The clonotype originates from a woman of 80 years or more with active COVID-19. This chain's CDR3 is CASSLGITLNTEAFF. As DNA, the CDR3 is TGTGCCAGCAGCTTGGGCATCACCCTCAACACTGAAGCTTTCTTT.